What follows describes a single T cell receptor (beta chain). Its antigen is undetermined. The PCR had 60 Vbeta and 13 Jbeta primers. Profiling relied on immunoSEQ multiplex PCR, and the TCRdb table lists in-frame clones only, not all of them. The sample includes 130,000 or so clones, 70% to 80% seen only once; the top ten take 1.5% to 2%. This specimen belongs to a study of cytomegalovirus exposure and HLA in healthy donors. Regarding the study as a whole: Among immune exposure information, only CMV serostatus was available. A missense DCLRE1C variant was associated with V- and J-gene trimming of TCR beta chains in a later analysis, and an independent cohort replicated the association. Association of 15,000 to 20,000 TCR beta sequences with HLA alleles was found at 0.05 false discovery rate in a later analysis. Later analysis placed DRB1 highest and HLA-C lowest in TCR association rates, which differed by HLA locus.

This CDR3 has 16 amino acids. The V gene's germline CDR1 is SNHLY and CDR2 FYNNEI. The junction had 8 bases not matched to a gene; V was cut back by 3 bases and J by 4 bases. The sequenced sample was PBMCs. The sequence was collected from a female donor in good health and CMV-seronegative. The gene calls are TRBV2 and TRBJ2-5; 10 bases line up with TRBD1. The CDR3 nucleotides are TGTGCCAGCAGTGAGGGCTTAAGGGACAGGGGAGAGACCCAGTACTTC. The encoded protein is CASSEGLRDRGETQYF. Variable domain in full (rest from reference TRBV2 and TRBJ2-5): EPEVTQTPSHQVTQMGQEVILRCVPISNHLYFYWYRQILGQKVEFLVSFYNNEISEKSEIFDDQFSVERPDGSNFTLKIRSTKLEDSAMYFCASSEGLRDRGETQYFGPGTRLLVL.